One sample yielded the 13 T cell receptor beta chains listed below, sequenced in a study of neurological immune-mediated disorders. Noted time point: technical triplicate 3. Each CDR3 protein is one row after TCRdb ran MiXCR on the 5' RACE reads. The table includes 25,000 to 30,000 distinct CDR3 sequences, roughly a sixth detected once. Sequences were obtained from CD4+ T cells from blood. The receptors were gathered from a female donor with HTLV-1-associated myelopathy (HAM/TSP).

This clonotype was found many times. This chain joins TRBV2 and TRBJ2-7, with no clear D. The germline CDR1 and CDR2 sequences are SNHLY and FYNNEI. Trimming removed 2 bases at V and 0 bases at J, with 2 bases between. The length of the CDR3 is 12 residues. The CDR3: CASSESSYEQYF. DNA of the CDR3: TGTGCCAGCAGTGAATCCTCCTACGAGCAGTACTTC.

This clonotype has ten or more counts. The chain has TRBV5-1 and TRBJ2-5; TRBD2 aligns across 11 bases. Germline CDR1 reads SGHRS; CDR2 reads YFSETQ. With V trimmed by 2 bases and J by 4 bases, 7 bases remained unmatched. CDR3 length equals 16 residues. CDR3 region: CASSFSGGLAGETQYF. The CDR3 coding sequence is TGCGCCAGCAGCTTTAGCGGAGGACTAGCGGGAGAGACCCAGTACTTC.

This clonotype has a count of ten or more. The chain couples TRBV6-1 to TRBJ2-2, with 7 positions matching TRBD2. Germline-derived CDR1 and CDR2 are MNHNS and SASEGT. V shed 1 base and J 4 bases; nucleotides not matched to a gene: 3. The CDR3 consists of 15 residues. CDR3 nucleotides: TGTGCCAGCAGTGAAGTATCTAGCGGCACCGGGGAGCTGTTTTTT. As protein: CASSEVSSGTGELFF.

This clonotype is deemed medium-sized. The J gene is TRBJ2-3, the V gene TRBV4-2, with 9 positions matching TRBD1. The CDR3 is made up of 14 amino acids. Germline assignment: CDR1 LGHNA and CDR2 YNFKEQ. V shed 1 base, J shed 5 bases, and the junction held 1 base outside the gene matches. The CDR3 coding sequence is TGTGCCAGCAGCCAAGTGACAGGGGGAGATACGCAGTATTTT. Its protein product is CASSQVTGGDTQYF.

This clonotype came up many times. The gene calls are TRBV5-1 and TRBJ2-2, with 7 bases lining up with TRBD2. The CDR3 is made up of 15 amino acids. CDR1 SGHRS and CDR2 YFSETQ come from the germline V gene. With V trimmed by 3 bases and J by 0 bases, 2 bases remained unmatched. The CDR3 loop reads CASSSGGTNTGELFF. The CDR3 DNA reads TGCGCCAGCAGCTCGGGAGGTACGAACACCGGGGAGCTGTTTTTT.

Points on this clonotype: A much larger clone lies a single base off, so this may be a read error. The J gene is TRBJ2-7, the V gene TRBV20-1; the D is unclear. V dropped 2 bases and J dropped 0 bases, with 11 bases sitting between them. CDR3 length equals 14 residues. Looked up from germline, CDR1 is DFQATT and CDR2 is SNEGSKA (reference sequence). As DNA, the CDR3 is TGCAGTGCTAGAAGTACAGTGGTCTCCTACGAGCAGTACTTC. Encoded protein: CSARSTVVSYEQYF.

This clonotype has a count of ten or more. The chain combines TRBV29-1 with TRBJ1-1; TRBD1 aligns across 7 bases. Germline V gives CDR1 SQVTM, CDR2 ANQGSEA. With V trimmed by 6 bases and J by 1 base, 5 bases remained unmatched. There are 13 residues in the CDR3. The CDR3 is CSVGGTANTEAFF. DNA for the CDR3: TGCAGCGTGGGAGGGACAGCGAACACTGAAGCTTTCTTT.

This clonotype was recorded at least ten times. The V gene is TRBV20-1, the J gene TRBJ2-3; 11 bases are a match to TRBD2. This CDR3 has 16 amino acids. The V segment lost 1 base and the J segment 5 bases; nucleotides outside the gene matches: 8. Germline CDR1 and CDR2: DFQATT and SNEGSKA (reference sequence). The CDR3 DNA is TGCAGTGCTAGAGCCGTTAGCGGGAGGGCCTTAGATACGCAGTATTTT. Protein product: CSARAVSGRALDTQYF.

This clonotype was picked up many times. V is TRBV25-1 and J is TRBJ2-5, with unresolved D. Germline-derived CDR1 and CDR2 are MGHDK and SYGVNS. V lost 7 bases and J lost 2, with 2 bases in between. The CDR3 contains 10 residues. Here the CDR3 reads CASKQETQYF. Written as DNA, the CDR3 is TGTGCCAGCAAACAAGAGACCCAGTACTTC.

This clonotype was recorded at least ten times. The chain joins TRBV12-3 or TRBV12-4 to TRBJ1-2, with D perhaps TRBD1 (5 bases). Trimming shortened V by 7 bases and J by 2 bases, and 17 bases separated the two germline ends. This CDR3 contains 15 residues. The CDR3 region is CASMGLRAGNYGYTF. Here the CDR3 DNA reads TGTGCCAGCATGGGTCTGAGGGCAGGGAACTATGGCTACACCTTC.

Ten or more counts support this clonotype. The chain has TRBV5-6 and TRBJ2-1; D ambiguous. The CDR3 runs 12 residues. Germline V gives CDR1 SGHDT, CDR2 YYEEEE. V lost 0 bases and J lost 8, with 6 bases in between. The CDR3 bases are TGTGCCAGCAGCTTGGTTACGTATGAGCAGTTCTTC. As protein: CASSLVTYEQFF. The full variable domain, with the rest looked up from reference TRBV5-6 and TRBJ2-1, is DAGVTQSPTHLIKTRGQQVTLRCSPKSGHDTVSWYQQALGQGPQFIFQYYEEEERQRGNFPDRFSGHQFPNYSSELNVNALLLGDSALYLCASSLVTYEQFFGPGTRLTVL.

The chain uses TRBV6-2 or TRBV6-3 and TRBJ2-5; maybe TRBD2 (5 bases). The CDR3 runs 14 residues. The germline V gene encodes CDR1 MNHEY and CDR2 SVGEGT. The V end lost 7 bases, the J end lost 5 bases, and 17 bases lay between the germline ends. The CDR3 protein is CASKIGPPGETQYF. Here the CDR3 DNA reads TGTGCCAGCAAGATAGGACCACCGGGGGAGACCCAGTACTTC.

This clonotype was found many times. The chain is built from TRBV2 and TRBJ2-3, with 9 nucleotides matching TRBD2. The CDR3 is 14 amino acids. The V gene's germline CDR1 is SNHLY and CDR2 FYNNEI. J lost 6 bases, V lost 7 bases, and 8 bases had no gene match. CDR3 region: CASTRTSEADTQYF. DNA of the CDR3: TGTGCCAGCACCCGGACTAGCGAGGCGGATACGCAGTATTTT.